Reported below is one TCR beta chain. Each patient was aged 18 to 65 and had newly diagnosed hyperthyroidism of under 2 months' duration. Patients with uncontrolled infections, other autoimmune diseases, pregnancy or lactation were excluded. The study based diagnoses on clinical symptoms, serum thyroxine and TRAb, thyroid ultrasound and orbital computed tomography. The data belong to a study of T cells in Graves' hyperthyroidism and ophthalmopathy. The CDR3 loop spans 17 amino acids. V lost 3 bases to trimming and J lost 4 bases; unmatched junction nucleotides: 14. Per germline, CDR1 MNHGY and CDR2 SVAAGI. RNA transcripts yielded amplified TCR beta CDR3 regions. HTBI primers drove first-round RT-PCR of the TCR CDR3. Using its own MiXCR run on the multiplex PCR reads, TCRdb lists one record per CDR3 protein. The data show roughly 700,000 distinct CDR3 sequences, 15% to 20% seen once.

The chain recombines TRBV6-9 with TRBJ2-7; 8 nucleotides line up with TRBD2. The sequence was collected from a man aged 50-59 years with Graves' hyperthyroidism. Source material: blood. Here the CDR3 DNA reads TGTGCCAGCAGTTACACCCCCCGGGGTAGCGGGACTTACGAGCAGTACTTC. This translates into CASSYTPRGSGTYEQYF.